Each of the 26 T cell receptor beta chains below was sequenced from the same sample in a study of human versus mouse CDR3 diversity and MHC coevolution. Sequencing was performed with immunoSEQ multiplex PCR; in TCRdb, only in-frame clones are kept and a portion is missing. The sample records roughly 80,000 clones, just under 95% being singletons. What was sequenced was naive CD4+ T cells from blood. As for subset: CD45RO-negative CD62L-positive naive CD4 T cells. These receptor sequences come from a person aged 25-75 years in good health.

This chain uses TRBV28 with TRBJ1-1; D gene unclear. This CDR3 is built from 14 residues. Germline CDR1 MDHEN, CDR2 SYDVKM. Trimming stripped 4 bases from V and 5 bases from J, with 14 bases between. In DNA form, the CDR3 reads TGTGCCAGCAGTTCTCCCGGAGGGTTTACTGAAGCTTTCTTT. Amino acids: CASSSPGGFTEAFF. The full variable domain, in which reference TRBV28 and TRBJ1-1 provide the parts outside the CDR3, is DVKVTQSSRYLVKRTGEKVFLECVQDMDHENMFWYRQDPGLGLRLIYFSYDVKMKEKGDIPEGYSVSREKKERFSLILESASTNQTSMYLCASSSPGGFTEAFFGQGTRLTVV.

This clone came up once. This chain uses TRBV9 with TRBJ2-3; possible D gene TRBD2, 6 bases. The CDR3 contains 13 residues. Germline V gene data show CDR1 as SGDLS and CDR2 as YYNGEE. V lost 5 bases and J 6 bases, leaving 13 bases between the germline ends. In DNA, the CDR3 is TGTGCCAGCAGACCCCCAGGGACTGATACGCAGTATTTT. It is translated as CASRPPGTDTQYF.

The chain recombines TRBV4-3 with TRBJ2-2; TRBD2 is a possible D gene (5 bases). The CDR3 has 15 residues. Germline V lookup: CDR1 LGHNA, CDR2 YSLEER. V was cut by 0 bases and J by 6 bases, with 11 bases left in between. CDR3 loop: CASSQDWRSAGELFF. CDR3 DNA sequence: TGCGCCAGCAGCCAAGATTGGAGGTCAGCCGGGGAGCTGTTTTTT.

This clone was picked up a small number of times. The chain carries TRBV19 and TRBJ1-2; 8 positions match TRBD1. V was pared by 3 bases and J by 4 bases, with 4 bases of the junction left unmatched. Looked up from germline, CDR1 is LNHDA and CDR2 is SQIVND (reference sequence). The CDR3 covers 14 residues. CDR3 region: CASSMGQVLYGYTF. In nucleotides, the CDR3 is TGTGCCAGTAGTATGGGACAGGTCCTCTATGGCTACACCTTC.

V gene TRBV6-5 combines with J gene TRBJ1-1; perhaps TRBD1 as D (6 bases). This CDR3 spans 14 amino acids. The V end was cut by 2 bases, the J end by 7 bases, with 14 bases between. Germline CDR1 is MNHEY and CDR2 is SVGAGI. This CDR3 reads CASSYGKGVLEAFF. CDR3 bases: TGTGCCAGCAGTTACGGCAAGGGGGTCCTTGAAGCTTTCTTT.

The genes are TRBV4-2 and TRBJ2-7; possibly TRBD1 for D (6 bases). Germline assignment: CDR1 LGHNA and CDR2 YNFKEQ. The CDR3 consists of 15 residues. V lost 0 bases, J lost 0 bases, and 9 bases lay in between. CDR3 in amino acids: CASSQDGQSSYEQYF. For the CDR3, the DNA is TGTGCCAGCAGCCAAGATGGACAGAGCTCCTACGAGCAGTACTTC.

J is TRBJ1-2 and V is TRBV4-1; weak D call: TRBD1 (6 bases). CDR1 and CDR2 (germline): MGHRA, YSYEKL. The V end lost 0 bases, the J end lost 4 bases, and 12 bases lay between the germline ends. The CDR3 is 15 residues long. Here the CDR3 reads CASSQDSGQIYGYTF. DNA for the CDR3: TGCGCCAGCAGCCAAGATAGTGGACAGATCTATGGCTACACCTTC.

In DNA, the CDR3 is TGTGCCAGCAGCTCCGGACATCCCACCTACGAGCAGTACTTC. Protein: CASSSGHPTYEQYF. J is TRBJ2-5 and V is TRBV7-8; D may be TRBD1 (5 bases). The end of the DNA fits TRBJ2-7 better, so the J call may be wrong. Germline assignment: CDR1 SGHVS and CDR2 FQNEAQ. There are 14 residues in the CDR3.

The chain combines TRBV7-2 with TRBJ2-3; D is ambiguous. The CDR3 totals 13 residues. Per germline, CDR1 SGHTA and CDR2 FQGNSA. The V end was cut by 4 bases, the J end by 2 bases, with 7 bases between. This chain's CDR3 is CASSWAVTDTQYF. Written as DNA, the CDR3 is TGTGCCAGCAGCTGGGCCGTCACAGATACGCAGTATTTT.

The gene calls are TRBV5-1 and TRBJ2-2, with unresolved D. Trimming removed 1 base at V and 0 bases at J, with 7 bases between. The CDR3 spans 15 residues. CDR1 SGHRS and CDR2 YFSETQ come from the germline V gene. CDR3 sequence (DNA): TGCGCCAGCAGCTTGTCCACTTCGAACACCGGGGAGCTGTTTTTT. Protein: CASSLSTSNTGELFF. Drawing the rest from reference TRBV5-1 and TRBJ2-2, the complete variable domain is KAGVTQTPRYLIKTRGQQVTLSCSPISGHRSVSWYQQTPGQGLQFLFEYFSETQRNKGNFPGRFSGRQFSNSRSEMNVSTLELGDSALYLCASSLSTSNTGELFFGEGSRLTVL.

In DNA form, the CDR3 reads TGTGCCTGTAGGGCAGGGGGGAATCAGCCCCAGCATTTT. Translation gives CACRAGGNQPQHF. V usage is TRBV30 and J usage is TRBJ1-5; 7 bases agree with TRBD1. V lost 6 bases, J lost 4 bases, and 6 bases stayed unmatched. This CDR3 comprises 13 residues. Germline V gives CDR1 GTSNPN, CDR2 SVGIG (reference sequence).

The chain is built from TRBV18 and TRBJ1-5, with 8 bases that match TRBD1. CDR1 is KGHSH and CDR2 is LQKENI in the germline V gene. J lost 3 bases, V lost 3 bases, and 7 bases had no gene match. The CDR3 extends over 16 amino acids. The CDR3 spells CASSPLDRGINQPQHF. CDR3 in DNA: TGTGCCAGCTCACCTCTCGACAGGGGCATCAATCAGCCCCAGCATTTT.

In this sample, this clone turned up once. The rearrangement joins TRBV27 to TRBJ1-2; possible D gene TRBD1, 6 bases. V dropped 6 bases and J dropped 7 bases, with 15 bases sitting between them. The germline gives CDR1 MNHEY, CDR2 SMNVEV (reference sequence). CDR3 length: 13 amino acids. The CDR3 reads CASRLQGGGGYTF. CDR3 coding DNA: TGTGCCAGCAGACTACAGGGTGGGGGTGGCTACACCTTC.

The table lists this clone with a count of one. V and J are TRBV4-3 and TRBJ2-2; TRBD2 matches at 9 bases. The CDR3 spans 18 residues. The ends lost 0 bases at V and 0 bases at J; junction bases unmatched: 5. CDR1 and CDR2 (germline): LGHNA, YSLEER. The CDR3 DNA reads as TGCGCCAGCAGCCAAGAACCCCCTAGCGGGACGAACACCGGGGAGCTGTTTTTT. Translation: CASSQEPPSGTNTGELFF.

This clone was recorded once. This chain uses TRBV4-3 with TRBJ2-3; TRBD1 agrees at 8 bases. The CDR3 covers 17 residues. Per the germline V gene, CDR1 is LGHNA and CDR2 is YSLEER. V lost 1 base, J lost 5 bases, and 11 bases stayed unmatched. DNA of the CDR3: TGCGCCAGCAGCCAAGCAGTATCAGGGGGCGCGGGAGATACGCAGTATTTT. Encoded protein: CASSQAVSGGAGDTQYF.

V gene TRBV6-1 combines with J gene TRBJ1-2; maybe TRBD1 (6 bases). V dropped 4 bases and J dropped 6 bases, with 21 bases sitting between them. CDR3 length: 16 amino acids. Germline CDR1 is MNHNS and CDR2 is SASEGT. CDR3 coding DNA: TGTGCCAGCAGTGCGAGGGCGACAGGCGTCAGGGATGGCTACACCTTC. Its translation is CASSARATGVRDGYTF.

The chain recombines TRBV4-1 with TRBJ1-1; no clear D gene. The CDR3 length is 15 residues. The V gene lost 4 bases and the J gene lost 2 bases, with 14 bases spanning the gap. Germline V gene lookup returns CDR1 MGHRA and CDR2 YSYEKL. The CDR3: CASSPPGQRNTEAFF. CDR3 nucleotides: TGCGCCAGCAGCCCCCCTGGGCAGAGAAACACTGAAGCTTTCTTT.

The rearrangement uses TRBV7-9 and TRBJ2-1; 7 bases line up with TRBD2. Per the germline V gene, CDR1 is SEHNR and CDR2 is FQNEAQ (reference sequence). The CDR3 covers 15 residues. With 3 bases clipped from V and 8 bases from J, the junction kept 10 bases outside the gene matches. In DNA, the CDR3 is TGTGCCAGCAGCTTTCCGGGGGGACTGAGGGATGAGCAGTTCTTC. Its protein product is CASSFPGGLRDEQFF.

The gene calls are TRBV2 and TRBJ2-1; D is perhaps TRBD1 (7 bases). V lost 7 bases, J lost 5 bases, and 9 bases lay in between. The germline V gene encodes CDR1 SNHLY and CDR2 FYNNEI. The CDR3 contains 12 residues. The CDR3 bases are TGTGCCAGCACCAGGGGGGACAATGAGCAGTTCTTC. It codes for CASTRGDNEQFF.

The V and J genes are TRBV4-2 and TRBJ2-7; 12 bases fit TRBD1. The V and J ends lost 3 bases and 6 bases, in that order; junction bases with no gene match: 12. Germline assignment: CDR1 LGHNA and CDR2 YNFKEQ. This CDR3 is built from 17 residues. The CDR3 reads CASSQATSGTGGSEQYF. CDR3 sequence (DNA): TGTGCCAGCAGCCAGGCAACCTCCGGGACAGGGGGCTCCGAGCAGTACTTC.

The chain joins TRBV2 to TRBJ2-1; D possibly corresponds to TRBD1 (6 bases). There are 12 residues in the CDR3. Trimming stripped 7 bases from V and 14 bases from J, with 18 bases between. From germline, CDR1 is SNHLY and CDR2 FYNNEI. DNA for the CDR3: TGTGCCAGCACCCCGACCCAGGGGATGGAGTTCTTC. Translating it yields CASTPTQGMEFF.

This clone was recorded once. V is TRBV10-3 and J is TRBJ2-3; TRBD2 matches at 8 bases. CDR1 and CDR2 (germline): ENHRY, SYGVKD. This CDR3 region has 13 residues. The J segment lost 5 bases and the V segment lost 7 bases, leaving 5 bases of the junction unmatched. The CDR3: CAIKKAGEDTQYF. DNA of the CDR3: TGTGCCATCAAGAAAGCGGGAGAAGATACGCAGTATTTT.

The chain joins TRBV5-4 to TRBJ2-7; a weak D match, TRBD2 (5 bases). The CDR3 runs to 15 residues. From germline, CDR1 is SGHNT and CDR2 YYREEE (reference sequence). V lost 1 base, J lost 2 bases, and 13 bases lay in between. In DNA, the CDR3 is TGTGCCAGCAGCTTGTTGATAGGGAGAACCTACGAGCAGTACTTC. Protein product: CASSLLIGRTYEQYF.

The V and J genes are TRBV28 and TRBJ2-7; 9 bases are shared with TRBD2. This CDR3 is 15 amino acids long. Germline V lookup: CDR1 MDHEN, CDR2 SYDVKM. Trimming removed 6 bases from V and 2 bases from J; junction bases left unmatched: 8. The CDR3 region has the DNA TGTGCCAGCAGCCTAAGGGCTAGCGGGACCTACGAGCAGTACTTC. Translation: CASSLRASGTYEQYF.

V and J are TRBV19 and TRBJ1-1; D is uncertain. CDR3 length equals 14 residues. Germline V lookup: CDR1 LNHDA, CDR2 SQIVND (reference sequence). Deletions cut 0 bases from V and 4 bases from J, with 9 bases between. The CDR3 nucleotides read TGTGCCAGTAGTATAGAGTCGCGATCCACTGAAGCTTTCTTT. Translating gives CASSIESRSTEAFF. The full variable domain, its missing parts supplied by reference TRBV19 and TRBJ1-1, is DGGITQSPKYLFRKEGQNVTLSCEQNLNHDAMYWYRQDPGQGLRLIYYSQIVNDFQKGDIAEGYSVSREKKESFPLTVTSAQKNPTAFYLCASSIESRSTEAFFGQGTRLTVV.

This clone has a single count. The chain links TRBV5-1 to TRBJ1-1; 12 bases map to TRBD1. The CDR3 totals 16 residues. Germline CDR1 and CDR2: SGHRS and YFSETQ. With 4 bases clipped from V and 5 bases from J, the junction kept 9 bases outside the gene matches. The CDR3 DNA reads TGCGCCAGCAGCATGGGACAGGGGGCGCTGGTAACTGAAGCTTTCTTT. It encodes CASSMGQGALVTEAFF.